This T cell receptor beta chain was recovered during a study of cytomegalovirus exposure and HLA in healthy donors. Whole-study context: A preliminary data release comprised tens of millions of unique TCRs obtained from HLA-typed donors. Points from the study as a whole: Evidence from a later analysis indicated that most CMV-associated TCR beta chains looked HLA-restricted. Earlier results showed most TCR beta V segments being productive about 90% or about 30% of the time. Indistinguishability led to the exclusion of some V segments, TRBV6-2 and TRBV6-3 included.

Both 60 Vbeta primers and 13 Jbeta primers went into the PCR. Method: immunoSEQ multiplex PCR; TCRdb's copy keeps in-frame clones and lacks some. In the table there are roughly 120,000 clones, about four fifths of which are singletons. The ends were cut back, 1 base at V and 2 bases at J, with 8 bases in the middle. The CDR3 is made up of 14 amino acids. CDR1 is MDHEN, CDR2 SYDVKM, per germline. On this clone itself: The antigen is not known.

This sequence joins TRBV28 and TRBJ1-1, with D hard to call. The origin of this receptor is a woman aged 18-35 years in good health and CMV-seronegative. The sequencing sample was made of PBMCs. The CDR3 coding sequence is TGTGCCAGCAGTTTATTACAGACCAACACTGAAGCTTTCTTT. Translated, it gives CASSLLQTNTEAFF.